This paragraph reports one T cell receptor (beta chain). This entry is derived from a study of T cells expressing NK-cell markers. The CDR3 covers 15 residues. Germline V CDR1 and CDR2: MNHEY, SMNVEV (reference sequence). TCRdb reprocessed the 5' RACE reads, with one entry per CDR3 protein and no DNA. In all, the sample yields about 160,000 distinct CDR3 sequences. The source is a man aged 18-75 years in good health. Material: blood T cells: a sorted CD56 or NKG2C T cell subset, CD4+ or CD8+ T cells, or bulk PBMC T cells (not recorded which). The chain has TRBV27 and TRBJ2-5. The CDR3 region is CASSLGLAVQETQYF.